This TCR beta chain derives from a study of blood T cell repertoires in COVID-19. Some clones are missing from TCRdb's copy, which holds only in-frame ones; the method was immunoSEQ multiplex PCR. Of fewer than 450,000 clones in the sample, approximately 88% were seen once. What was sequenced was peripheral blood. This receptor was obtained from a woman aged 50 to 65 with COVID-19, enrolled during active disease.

CDR3 amino acids: CAIGGQGSTDTQYF. DNA of the CDR3: TGTGCCATCGGCGGACAGGGGAGCACAGATACGCAGTATTTT. The V and J genes are TRBV10-3 and TRBJ2-3; TRBD1 matches 9 bases. This CDR3 contains 14 residues. Germline CDR1 ENHRY, CDR2 SYGVKD. V lost 8 bases to trimming and J lost 0 bases; unmatched junction nucleotides: 3.